This is a list of T cell receptor beta chains from one sample in a study of blood T cells in healthy people across ages. In TCRdb, the 5' RACE reads were re-called with MiXCR into one record per CDR3 protein. The sample consists of 800,000 to 950,000 distinct CDR3 sequences, around 29% of them appearing once. These data were also reused for a study on T cells of mothers and their children.

Sequencing was carried out using blood. Receptor source: a woman between 40 and 50 years old in good health. Both conserved end residues are part of each CDR3. A D gene is named only where the DNA matches it firmly. Expanded clones get a size class; other rows say once, few or many, or leave the size out.

d_call	v_call	j_call	clone_size	cdr3_nt	cdr3_aa
NA	TRBV7-9	TRBJ2-3	few	TGTACCAGCAGCTCCCCCCTCGAGGATACGCAGTATTTT	CTSSSPLEDTQYF
NA	TRBV2	TRBJ2-3	few	TGTGCCAGCAGTGACAGGGCGGTGGATACGCAGTATTTT	CASSDRAVDTQYF
TRBD1	TRBV29-1	TRBJ2-1	NA	TGCAGCGTTGAAGATAAGGGGGCAGATGAGACCCAGTTCTTC	CSVEDKGADETQFF
TRBD1	TRBV15	TRBJ2-4	NA	TGTGCCACCAGCAGTCCAGGGGGAGTCATTCAGTACTTC	CATSSPGGVIQYF
TRBD2	TRBV6-4	TRBJ2-3	many	TGTGCCAGCAGTGATACGGGGGGGCCAACAGATACGCAGTATTTT	CASSDTGGPTDTQYF
NA	TRBV21-1	TRBJ2-7	few	TGTGCCAGCAGCGGGAGGTGGGGCAGACAGGGCGAGCAGTACTTC	CASSGRWGRQGEQYF
NA	TRBV6-5	TRBJ1-2	NA	TGTGCCAGCAGTTACTCGTATAGGGGAGCAATTGGCTACACCTTC	CASSYSYRGAIGYTF
NA	TRBV20-1	TRBJ1-5	NA	TGCAGTGCTAGTTTTAGGGTCAACAATCAGCCCCAGCATTTT	CSASFRVNNQPQHF
NA	TRBV2	TRBJ2-1	NA	TGTGCCAGCAGTGAAGCGTCCAGGGGCCATGAGCAGTTCTTC	CASSEASRGHEQFF
NA	TRBV29-1	TRBJ2-7	many	TGCAGTGACGGACCGCACTACGAGCAGTACTTC	CSDGPHYEQYF
NA	TRBV5-1	TRBJ2-1	NA	NA	CASSVGQGSYNEQVF
TRBD2	TRBV20-1	TRBJ2-1	NA	TGCAGTGCAAGGACTAGCGGGGGTTGGTACAATGAGCAGTTCTTC	CSARTSGGWYNEQFF
NA	TRBV5-1	TRBJ2-7	few	TGCGCCAGCAGGCCAGGAAGCGGACGATACAATGAGCAGTACTTC	CASRPGSGRYNEQYF
NA	TRBV7-2	TRBJ2-3	NA	TGTGCCAGCAGCACCACAGGAGGAGGTACGCAGTATTTT	CASSTTGGGTQYF
NA	TRBV29-1	TRBJ2-7	many	TGCAGCGTTGAAACCGCGGGGACAACATCCTACGAGCAGTACTTC	CSVETAGTTSYEQYF
NA	TRBV4-2	TRBJ2-5	NA	TGTGCCAGCAGCCAAGAGTCCAGGGGAGGCCTAGAGACCCAGTACTTC	CASSQESRGGLETQYF
NA	TRBV5-1	TRBJ1-1	NA	TGCGCCAGCAGCTTGGCGGGTGACACTGAAGCTTTGTTT	CASSLAGDTEALF
NA	TRBV4-3	TRBJ1-2	many	TGCGCCAGCAGCCAAGATGGGGACGGCTTTTACTATGGCTACACCTTC	CASSQDGDGFYYGYTF
NA	TRBV20-1	TRBJ2-7	NA	TGCAGTGCTAGAGATCTCGACCATAGCTCCTACGAGCAGTACTTC	CSARDLDHSSYEQYF
TRBD1	TRBV29-1	TRBJ2-2	NA	TGCAGCGCAGCAGGGGGTCCATCCGGGGAGCTGTTTTTT	CSAAGGPSGELFF
NA	TRBV4-3	TRBJ2-1	NA	TGCGCCAGCAGCCAATGGACGGGGGGCTCGGGGGAGCAGTTCTTC	CASSQWTGGSGEQFF
NA	TRBV7-9	TRBJ2-7	NA	TGTGCCAGCAGCCCCCGTGCGGGGGCCTCCTCCTACGAGCAGTACTTC	CASSPRAGASSYEQYF
NA	TRBV30	TRBJ1-2	few	TGTGCCTGGAGTGTACTAAGTGGCTACACCTTC	CAWSVLSGYTF
NA	TRBV29-1	TRBJ2-7	few	TGCAGCGTTGAAGGAGACACAGTTAGCTCCTACGAGCAGTACTTC	CSVEGDTVSSYEQYF
NA	TRBV5-1	TRBJ1-5	many	TGCGCCAGCAGCTTGGGGGACGGCAATCAGCCCCAGCATTTT	CASSLGDGNQPQHF
TRBD2	TRBV5-1	TRBJ2-5	few	TGCGCCAGCATCCCCGGGATAGCGGGCAATGAGCAGTACTTC	CASIPGIAGNEQYF
NA	TRBV20-1	TRBJ2-1	NA	TGCAGGGCTAGAGATTTGCGAGGGAATGAGCAGTTCTTC	CRARDLRGNEQFF
TRBD1	TRBV10-3	TRBJ2-2	few	TGTGCCATCAGAAGGGGACAGACGACCGGGGAGCTGTTTTTT	CAIRRGQTTGELFF
NA	TRBV7-2	TRBJ1-4	NA	TGTGCCAGCAGCTCCGCAGGGTCCTCCAATGAAAAACTGTTTTTT	CASSSAGSSNEKLFF
NA	TRBV29-1	TRBJ2-1	few	TGCAGCGTTGCAGACACTTCTGAGTTCTTC	CSVADTSEFF
TRBD2	TRBV7-6	TRBJ2-1	many	TGTGCCAGCAGCCCCCTCCTGGCAGCGGGGGGGTCCGGGAATGAGCAGTTCTTC	CASSPLLAAGGSGNEQFF
TRBD2	TRBV20-1	TRBJ2-7	few	TGCAGTGCTACTCGGGACTACTCCTACGAGCAGTACTTC	CSATRDYSYEQYF
NA	TRBV12-3/TRBV12-4	TRBJ2-3	few	TGTGCCAGCAGTTTCTGGGGAGATACGCAGTATTTT	CASSFWGDTQYF
NA	TRBV9	TRBJ2-1	many	TGTGCCAGCAGCGACCTCTCCTACAATGAGCAGTTCTTC	CASSDLSYNEQFF
NA	TRBV29-1	TRBJ2-5	many	TGCAGCTCCGGGGGGCTCGAGACCCAGTACTTC	CSSGGLETQYF
NA	TRBV4-3	TRBJ2-1	many	TGCGCCAGCAGCCAAGATGAACGCCAACCGAATGAGCAGTTCTTC	CASSQDERQPNEQFF
TRBD2	TRBV6-1	TRBJ2-7	NA	TGTGCCAGCAGGGGACTAGCAGTCTACGAGCAGTACTTC	CASRGLAVYEQYF
NA	TRBV5-1	TRBJ1-1	NA	TGCGCCAGCAGCTTGCCATTGGCCGGGAACGCTGAAGCTTTCTTT	CASSLPLAGNAEAFF
TRBD1	TRBV28	TRBJ1-4	NA	TGTGCCAGTCGACAGGGGAATAATGAAAAACTGTTTTTT	CASRQGNNEKLFF
NA	TRBV15	TRBJ2-7	NA	TGTGCCACGGAGGACGGGCAGGGTTTCTACGAGCAGTACTTC	CATEDGQGFYEQYF
NA	TRBV7-8	TRBJ2-5	many	TGTGCCAGCAGCCGTTGGGGGGCGGGATCTCAAGAGACCCAGTACTTC	CASSRWGAGSQETQYF
TRBD2	TRBV7-3	TRBJ2-1	NA	TGTGCCAGCAGCCCCAAACGGACTAGCGGACCATCAGGGCAGTTCTTC	CASSPKRTSGPSGQFF
NA	TRBV7-9	TRBJ2-1	many	TGCGCCAGCAGCCGGAATGAGCAGTTCTTC	CASSRNEQFF
TRBD1	TRBV2	TRBJ1-2	few	TGTGCCAGCAGGAGAGATCAGGGGGCCTATGGCTACACCTTC	CASRRDQGAYGYTF
NA	TRBV12-5	TRBJ2-2	NA	TGTGCTGGTGGTTTGATGGTGGTCGAGGGCACCGGGGAGCTGTTTTTT	CAGGLMVVEGTGELFF
NA	TRBV20-1	TRBJ2-7	many	TGCAGTGCACGCAGCAGTAGCCCCTACGAGCAGTACTTC	CSARSSSPYEQYF
TRBD2	TRBV20-1	TRBJ2-5	few	TGCAGTGCCGCACCGTCGATGGGACTAGTGGGCTTGAAGACCCAGTACTTC	CSAAPSMGLVGLKTQYF
NA	TRBV12-3/TRBV12-4	TRBJ2-7	many	TGTGCCAGCAGTTTATTCGGCAGCTCCTACGAGCAGTACTTC	CASSLFGSSYEQYF
NA	TRBV12-3/TRBV12-4	TRBJ2-3	few	TGTGCCAGCAGGTTCGTGGGCACAGATACGCAGTATTTT	CASRFVGTDTQYF
NA	TRBV12-3/TRBV12-4	TRBJ2-1	few	TGTGCCAGCAGTTGGCTCTCCTACAATGAGCAGTTCTTC	CASSWLSYNEQFF
NA	TRBV30	TRBJ2-5	few	TGTGCCTGGAGTGAAAAGGGGAAAGAGACCCAGTACTTC	CAWSEKGKETQYF